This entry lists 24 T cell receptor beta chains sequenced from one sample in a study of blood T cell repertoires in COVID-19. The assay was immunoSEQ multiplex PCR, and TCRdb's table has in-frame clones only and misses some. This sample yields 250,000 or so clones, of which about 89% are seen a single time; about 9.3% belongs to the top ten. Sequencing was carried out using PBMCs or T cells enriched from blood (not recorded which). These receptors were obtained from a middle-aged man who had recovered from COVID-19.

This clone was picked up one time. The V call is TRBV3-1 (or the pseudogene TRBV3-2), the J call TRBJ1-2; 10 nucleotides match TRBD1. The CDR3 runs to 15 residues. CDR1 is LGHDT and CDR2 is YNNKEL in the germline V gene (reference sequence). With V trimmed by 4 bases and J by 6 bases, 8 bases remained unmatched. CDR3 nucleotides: TGTGCCAGCAGCCCGCGGACAGGGGGAGGGAATGGCTACACCTTC. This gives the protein CASSPRTGGGNGYTF.

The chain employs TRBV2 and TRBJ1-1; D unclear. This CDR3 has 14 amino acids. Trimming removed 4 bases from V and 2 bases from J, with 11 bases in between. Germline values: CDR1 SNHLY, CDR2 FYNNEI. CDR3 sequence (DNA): TGTGCCAGCAGTGTCGGAGGGCGAAACACTGAAGCTTTCTTT. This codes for CASSVGGRNTEAFF.

CDR3 sequence reads: CASSEAGGGLSYNEQFF. The CDR3 DNA is TGCGCCAGCAGCGAGGCTGGCGGGGGCCTCTCCTACAATGAGCAGTTCTTC. This rearrangement joins TRBV5-1 to TRBJ2-1; D might be TRBD2 (7 bases). The germline gives CDR1 SGHRS, CDR2 YFSETQ. Trimming shortened V by 4 bases and J by 0 bases, and 17 bases separated the two germline ends. The CDR3 has 17 residues.

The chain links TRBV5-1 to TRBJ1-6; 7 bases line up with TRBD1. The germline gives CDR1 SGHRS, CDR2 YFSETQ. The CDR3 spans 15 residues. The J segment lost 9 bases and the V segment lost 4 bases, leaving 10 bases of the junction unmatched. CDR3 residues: CASSSTGATVSPLHF. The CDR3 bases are TGCGCCAGCAGCAGTACAGGGGCGACAGTTTCACCCCTCCACTTT. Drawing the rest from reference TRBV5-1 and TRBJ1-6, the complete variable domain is KAGVTQTPRYLIKTRGQQVTLSCSPISGHRSVSWYQQTPGQGLQFLFEYFSETQRNKGNFPGRFSGRQFSNSRSEMNVSTLELGDSALYLCASSSTGATVSPLHFGNGTRLTVT.

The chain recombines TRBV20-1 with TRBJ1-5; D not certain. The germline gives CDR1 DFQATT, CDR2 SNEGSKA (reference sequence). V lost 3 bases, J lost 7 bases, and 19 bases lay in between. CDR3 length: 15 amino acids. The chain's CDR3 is CSASSWAGKGQPQHF. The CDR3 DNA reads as TGCAGTGCTAGTTCTTGGGCGGGGAAGGGCCAGCCCCAGCATTTT.

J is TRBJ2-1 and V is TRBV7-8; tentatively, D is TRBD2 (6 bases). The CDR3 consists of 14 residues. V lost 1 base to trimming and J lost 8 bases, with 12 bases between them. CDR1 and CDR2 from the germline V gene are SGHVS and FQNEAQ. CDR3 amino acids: CASSLVEGRYEQFF. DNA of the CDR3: TGTGCCAGCAGCTTAGTAGAGGGGAGGTATGAGCAGTTCTTC.

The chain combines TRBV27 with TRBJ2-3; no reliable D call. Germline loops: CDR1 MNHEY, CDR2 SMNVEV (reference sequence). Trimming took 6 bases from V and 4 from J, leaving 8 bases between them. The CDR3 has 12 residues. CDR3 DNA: TGTGCCAGCAGACTTACGCCAGATACGCAGTATTTT. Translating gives CASRLTPDTQYF.

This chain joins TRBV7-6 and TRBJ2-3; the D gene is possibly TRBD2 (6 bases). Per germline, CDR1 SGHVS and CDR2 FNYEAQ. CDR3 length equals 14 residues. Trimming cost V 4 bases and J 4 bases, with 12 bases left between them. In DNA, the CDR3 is TGTGCCAGCAGCTCTCCAGGAGGGGCAGATACGCAGTATTTT. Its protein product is CASSSPGGADTQYF.

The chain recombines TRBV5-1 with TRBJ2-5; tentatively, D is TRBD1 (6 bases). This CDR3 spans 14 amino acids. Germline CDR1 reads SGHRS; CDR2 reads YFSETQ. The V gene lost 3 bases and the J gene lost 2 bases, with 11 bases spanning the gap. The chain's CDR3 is CASSWGQEQETQYF. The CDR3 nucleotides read TGCGCCAGCAGCTGGGGACAAGAGCAAGAGACCCAGTACTTC.

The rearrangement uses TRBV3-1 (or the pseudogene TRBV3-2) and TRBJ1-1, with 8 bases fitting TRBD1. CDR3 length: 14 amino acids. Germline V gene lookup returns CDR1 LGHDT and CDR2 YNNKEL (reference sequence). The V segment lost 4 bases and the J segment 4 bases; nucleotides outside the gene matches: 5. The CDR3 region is CASSRQDRGTEAFF. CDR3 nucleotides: TGTGCCAGCAGCCGGCAAGACAGGGGCACTGAAGCTTTCTTT.

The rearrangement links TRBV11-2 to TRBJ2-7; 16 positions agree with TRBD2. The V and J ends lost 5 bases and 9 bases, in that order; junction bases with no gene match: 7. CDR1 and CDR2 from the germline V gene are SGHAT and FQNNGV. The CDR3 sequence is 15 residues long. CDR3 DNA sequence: TGTGCCAGCAGCCCAAAGGGACTAGCGGGGGGGGTGCAGTACTTC. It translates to CASSPKGLAGGVQYF.

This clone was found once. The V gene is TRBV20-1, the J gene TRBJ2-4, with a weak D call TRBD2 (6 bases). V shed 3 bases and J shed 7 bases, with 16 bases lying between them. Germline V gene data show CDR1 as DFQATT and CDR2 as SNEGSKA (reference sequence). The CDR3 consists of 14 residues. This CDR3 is CSASRGSRGNIQYF. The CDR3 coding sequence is TGCAGTGCTAGTCGGGGGAGTCGAGGTAACATTCAGTACTTC.

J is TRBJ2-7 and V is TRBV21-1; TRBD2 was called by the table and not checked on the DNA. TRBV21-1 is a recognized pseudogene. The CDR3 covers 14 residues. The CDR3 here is CATKKGGRKYEQYF. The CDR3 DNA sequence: TGTGCCACCAAGAAAGGCGGGAGGAAATACGAGCAGTACTTC.

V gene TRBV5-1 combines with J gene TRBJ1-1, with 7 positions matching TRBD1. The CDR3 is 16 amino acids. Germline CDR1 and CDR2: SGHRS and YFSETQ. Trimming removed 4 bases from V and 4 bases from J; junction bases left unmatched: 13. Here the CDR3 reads CASSRHAGTASTEAFF. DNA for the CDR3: TGCGCCAGCAGCAGACACGCCGGGACAGCCAGCACTGAAGCTTTCTTT.

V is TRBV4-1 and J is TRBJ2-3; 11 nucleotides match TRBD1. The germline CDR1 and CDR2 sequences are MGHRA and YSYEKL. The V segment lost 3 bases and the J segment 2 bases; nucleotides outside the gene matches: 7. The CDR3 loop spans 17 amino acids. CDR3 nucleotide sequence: TGCGCCAGCAGCCAGGCCGGGACAGGGGGGAACACAGATACGCAGTATTTT. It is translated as CASSQAGTGGNTDTQYF.

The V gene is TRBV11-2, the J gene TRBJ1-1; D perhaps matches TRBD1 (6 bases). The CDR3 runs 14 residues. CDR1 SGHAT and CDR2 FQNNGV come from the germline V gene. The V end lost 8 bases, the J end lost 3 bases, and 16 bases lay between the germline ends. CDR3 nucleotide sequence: TGTGCCAGCGGAGAGGGGGGGCTCGACACTGAAGCTTTCTTT. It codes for CASGEGGLDTEAFF.

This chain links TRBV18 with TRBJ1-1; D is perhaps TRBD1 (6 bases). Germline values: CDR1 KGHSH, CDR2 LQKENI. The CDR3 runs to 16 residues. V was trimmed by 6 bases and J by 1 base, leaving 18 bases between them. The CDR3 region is CASSSIAGQRNTEAFF. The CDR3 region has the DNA TGTGCCAGCTCCTCAATCGCAGGACAGAGGAACACTGAAGCTTTCTTT.

DNA of the CDR3: TGTGCCAGCAGTATGACAGGGGGCTTTGGGTACACCTTC. It specifies CASSMTGGFGYTF. This chain joins TRBV12-3 or TRBV12-4 and TRBJ1-2; TRBD1 matches 10 bases. There are 13 residues in the CDR3. V gave up 5 bases and J gave up 11 bases; unmatched junction bases: 8.

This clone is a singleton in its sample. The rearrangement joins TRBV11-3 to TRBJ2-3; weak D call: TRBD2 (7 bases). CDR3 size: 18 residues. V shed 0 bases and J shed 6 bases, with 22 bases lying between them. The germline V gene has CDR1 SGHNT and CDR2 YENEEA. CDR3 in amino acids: CASSLEGGDTQKTDTQYF. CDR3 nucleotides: TGTGCCAGCAGCTTAGAGGGGGGGGACACCCAAAAGACGGATACGCAGTATTTT.

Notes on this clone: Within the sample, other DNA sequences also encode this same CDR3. CDR3 coding DNA: TGCAGCGTTGTCGGGGGAGGGGCTACAGATACGCAGTATTTT. Protein product: CSVVGGGATDTQYF. V gene TRBV29-1 combines with J gene TRBJ2-3; 7 positions agree with TRBD2. Germline CDR1 SQVTM, CDR2 ANQGSEA. The CDR3 extends over 14 amino acids. The J segment lost 3 bases and the V segment lost 4 bases, leaving 7 bases of the junction unmatched.

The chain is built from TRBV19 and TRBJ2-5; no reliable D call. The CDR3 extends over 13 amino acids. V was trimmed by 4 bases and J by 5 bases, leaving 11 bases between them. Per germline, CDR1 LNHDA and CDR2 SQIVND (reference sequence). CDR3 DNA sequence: TGTGCCAGTAGTACCTCGCGGTCGGAGACCCAGTACTTC. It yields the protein CASSTSRSETQYF.

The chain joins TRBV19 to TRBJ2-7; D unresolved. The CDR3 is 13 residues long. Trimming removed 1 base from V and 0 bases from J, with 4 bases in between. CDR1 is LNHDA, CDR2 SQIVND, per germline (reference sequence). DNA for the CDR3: TGTGCCAGTAGTATAGGCGCCTCCTACGAGCAGTACTTC. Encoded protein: CASSIGASYEQYF.

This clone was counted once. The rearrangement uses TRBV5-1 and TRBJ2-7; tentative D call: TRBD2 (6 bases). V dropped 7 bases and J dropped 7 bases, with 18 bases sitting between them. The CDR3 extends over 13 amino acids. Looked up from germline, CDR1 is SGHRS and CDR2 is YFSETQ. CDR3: CASSPRAGNEQYF. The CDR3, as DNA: TGCGCCAGCTCCCCCCGGGCGGGAAATGAGCAGTACTTC.

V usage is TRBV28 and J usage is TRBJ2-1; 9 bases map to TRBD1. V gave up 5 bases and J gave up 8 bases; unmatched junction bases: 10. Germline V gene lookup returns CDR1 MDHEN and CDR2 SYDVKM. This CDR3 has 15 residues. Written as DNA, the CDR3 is TGTGCCAGCAGTCTATCCGGGACAGGGATCGATGAGCAGTTCTTC. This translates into CASSLSGTGIDEQFF. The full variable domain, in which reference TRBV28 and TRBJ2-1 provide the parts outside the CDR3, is DVKVTQSSRYLVKRTGEKVFLECVQDMDHENMFWYRQDPGLGLRLIYFSYDVKMKEKGDIPEGYSVSREKKERFSLILESASTNQTSMYLCASSLSGTGIDEQFFGPGTRLTVL.